The entry that follows covers one T cell receptor beta chain sequence. What it binds is unknown. These data come from a study of shared clonotypes between healthy human individuals. V lost 8 bases and J 0 bases, leaving 10 bases between the germline ends. Germline V lookup: CDR1 MDHEN, CDR2 SYDVKM. The CDR3 contains 14 residues. Whole-study findings and limits: Naive subsets typically showed greater estimated richness than memory subsets. Shared clonotypes: roughly 4.7% naive CD4, approximately 3.4% naive CD8, around 2.4% memory CD4, 0.35% to 0.5% memory CD8.

It was at deep level that the assay was run. Measured with immunoSEQ multiplex PCR; TCRdb has only the in-frame clones, and not every one. The sample contains around 1.9 million clones, over 85% of which appear only once. Naive CD8 cells, CD45RO-negative and positively selected for CCR7, excluded terminally differentiated effector memory CD45RA+ cells. The clonotype originates from a man aged 18 to 30 in good health. Some clones in this sample may be carry-over from other donors' samples. Source material: naive CD8+ T cells from PBMCs. The chain is built from TRBV28 and TRBJ2-2, with a weak D call TRBD2 (6 bases). The CDR3 bases are TGTGCCAGCTTAGCGGACTCGAACACCGGGGAGCTGTTTTTT. This sequence encodes CASLADSNTGELFF.